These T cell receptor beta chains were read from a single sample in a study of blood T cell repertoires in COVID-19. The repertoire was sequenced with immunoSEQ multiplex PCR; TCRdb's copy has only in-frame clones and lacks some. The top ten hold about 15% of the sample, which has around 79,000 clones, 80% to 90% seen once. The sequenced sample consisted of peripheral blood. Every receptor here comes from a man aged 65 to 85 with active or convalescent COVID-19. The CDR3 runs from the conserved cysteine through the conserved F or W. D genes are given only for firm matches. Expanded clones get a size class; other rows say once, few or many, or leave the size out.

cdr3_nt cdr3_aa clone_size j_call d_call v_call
TGTGCCAGCGGGGGTAGGGGGATCTATGGCTACACCTTC CASGGRGIYGYTF NA TRBJ1-2 NA TRBV6-5
TGTGCCAGCAGCCCCGGGGTGACAGGGGGGACCTACGAGCAGTACTTC CASSPGVTGGTYEQYF NA TRBJ2-7 TRBD1 TRBV14
TGTGCCAGCGCATGGGGGGGTATCAACGAGCAGTACTTC CASAWGGINEQYF NA TRBJ2-7 TRBD2 TRBV28
TGTGCCAGCAGAACAAGCGGAATCAGCTCCTACGAGCAGTACTTC CASRTSGISSYEQYF once TRBJ2-7 NA TRBV6-5
TGTGCCAGCAGCCAAGACCCGACAGGTCCTTACGAGCAGTACTTC CASSQDPTGPYEQYF once TRBJ2-7 NA TRBV3-1/TRBV3-2
TGTGCCAGCAGCAAAAGGAACCCGAGGACTCAGACAGGGAAAGTTAGCTACACCTTC CASSKRNPRTQTGKVSYTF few TRBJ1-2 NA TRBV21-1
TGTGCCAGCAGTAGCGGACAGGGGGATCAGCCCCAGCATTTT CASSSGQGDQPQHF NA TRBJ1-5 TRBD1 TRBV28
TGTGCCAGCAGCCAAGATAGCCGTGTCCCCCTCCACTTT CASSQDSRVPLHF NA TRBJ1-6 NA TRBV3-1/TRBV3-2
TGTGCCAGCTCACCAAATTCATCCCCCGGGGAGCTGTTTTTT CASSPNSSPGELFF NA TRBJ2-2 NA TRBV18
TGCGCCAGCAGCTTCCTAGCGGGAGGAGACTACGAGCAGTACTTC CASSFLAGGDYEQYF NA TRBJ2-7 TRBD2 TRBV5-1
TGCGCCAGCAGCTTGGCTGGGGGAGGGCGGCAAGAGACCCAGTACTTC CASSLAGGGRQETQYF NA TRBJ2-5 TRBD2 TRBV5-1
TGTGCCAGCAGTACTAGCGGGACCGTCAATGAGCAGTTCTTC CASSTSGTVNEQFF NA TRBJ2-1 TRBD2 TRBV7-9
TGCGCCAGCAGTAACGTCCTAGCGGGAGGGAGGAGCACAGATACGCAGTATTTT CASSNVLAGGRSTDTQYF NA TRBJ2-3 TRBD2 TRBV10-2
TGCGCCAGCAGCTTGGCCGGGGGGACAACTAATGAAAAACTGTTTTTT CASSLAGGTTNEKLFF many TRBJ1-4 NA TRBV5-1
TGTGCCAGTAGTCCCGGGATTTCCTACGAGCAGTACTTC CASSPGISYEQYF few TRBJ2-7 NA TRBV19
TGTGCCTGGAGTCCGGCCAGGGGCTATGGCTACACCTTC CAWSPARGYGYTF NA TRBJ1-2 NA TRBV30
TGTGCCAGCAGTGTAGGACAGGGGACAAGTGGCTACACCTTC CASSVGQGTSGYTF NA TRBJ1-2 TRBD1 TRBV28
TGTGCCTGGATAGGAAAACCGGGACAGCCCCACGGGGGCTATGGCTACACCTTC CAWIGKPGQPHGGYGYTF NA TRBJ1-2 TRBD1 TRBV30
TGTGCCACCAGCAGACCCGGGGGGCTCGGCAATGAGCAGTTCTTC CATSRPGGLGNEQFF once TRBJ2-1 NA TRBV15
TGTGCCAGCTCACTGTTAGGAGTGAGCAATCAGCCCCAGCATTTT CASSLLGVSNQPQHF NA TRBJ1-5 NA TRBV18
TGCGCCAGCAGCCTCGAAGGGGGCCCTGGAAACACCATATATTTT CASSLEGGPGNTIYF NA TRBJ1-3 TRBD1 TRBV4-1
TGCGCCAGCAGCAGACTAGCGGGAGGCCCTGGGGGGGAGCTGTTTTTT CASSRLAGGPGGELFF NA TRBJ2-2 TRBD2 TRBV5-1
TGTGCCATCAGTCGGACTAGCGGGACCCACAATGAGCAGTTCTTC CAISRTSGTHNEQFF NA TRBJ2-1 TRBD2 TRBV10-3
TGCGCCAGCAGCTCGGGACAGGTCGGAAACACCATATATTTT CASSSGQVGNTIYF NA TRBJ1-3 TRBD1 TRBV5-1
TGTGCCAGCAGCCAAGGGCCCCGGGACTCGTACAATGAGCAGTTCTTC CASSQGPRDSYNEQFF NA TRBJ2-1 NA TRBV4-2
TGCAGCGCCCAGGGACAGATCGAAGCTTTCTTT CSAQGQIEAFF NA TRBJ1-1 TRBD1 TRBV29-1
TGTGCCAGCTCACCAGGCGGGACAGTATCCTACGAGCAGTACTTC CASSPGGTVSYEQYF NA TRBJ2-7 NA TRBV18
TGCGCCAGCAGCCAAGGGGATTCCAGGGCACTCGGTCAGCCCCAGCATTTT CASSQGDSRALGQPQHF NA TRBJ1-5 NA TRBV4-1
TGTGCCAGTAGCTCCGGCTCTGGGGCCAACGTCCTGACTTTC CASSSGSGANVLTF NA TRBJ2-6 NA TRBV19
TGTGCCAGCAGCGTAAGGCGGGAGAACACCGGGGAGCTGTTTTTT CASSVRRENTGELFF NA TRBJ2-2 NA TRBV9
TGTGCCAGCAGCGTAGGACTAGCCAACACCGGGGAGCTGTTTTTT CASSVGLANTGELFF once TRBJ2-2 TRBD2 TRBV9
TGTGCCAGCAGTTACCGGTTCGTGGAGGGGTACGAGCAGTACTTC CASSYRFVEGYEQYF NA TRBJ2-7 NA TRBV6-5
TGCGCCAGCAGCAGGACTAGCGGGAGAGGGGATACGCAGTATTTT CASSRTSGRGDTQYF NA TRBJ2-3 TRBD2 TRBV5-1
TGTGCCAGTAGTATTACACGGAGCGGTTCGGGAATTTCACCCCTCCACTTT CASSITRSGSGISPLHF NA TRBJ1-6 NA TRBV19
TGTGCCAGCAGCGCGACTAGCGGACCCTACGAGCAGTACTTC CASSATSGPYEQYF once TRBJ2-7 TRBD2 TRBV9
TGCAGTGCTAGTAAGGGTCCGGGGAGCAATCAGCCCCAGCATTTT CSASKGPGSNQPQHF NA TRBJ1-5 NA TRBV20-1
TGTGCCAGCAGACGAAGCATTCGGGGGGACGAGCAGTACTTC CASRRSIRGDEQYF NA TRBJ2-7 TRBD2 TRBV6-6
TGCGCCCCCCGCCGCCGATACGACAGACTAGCGGGATTGATCTACGAGCAGTACTTC CAPRRRYDRLAGLIYEQYF NA TRBJ2-7 TRBD2 TRBV4-1
TGTGCCAGCAGCGTAGGCCTTGGACTAGCGGGAGGAGCCTACGAGCAGTACTTC CASSVGLGLAGGAYEQYF NA TRBJ2-7 TRBD2 TRBV9
TGTGCCAGCTCTGGCTCAGTAGGAAACACCATATATTTT CASSGSVGNTIYF NA TRBJ1-3 NA TRBV6-5
TGTGCCAGCAGCCCCCAGGCGGGAGGTGAAGCTTTCTTT CASSPQAGGEAFF once TRBJ1-1 NA TRBV7-2
TGTGCCAGCAGTCAGGGACAGCTGATCTATGGCTACACCTTC CASSQGQLIYGYTF NA TRBJ1-2 TRBD1 TRBV5-4
TGTGCCAGTACCCCCTCGACAGTAAATCAAGAGACCCAGTACTTC CASTPSTVNQETQYF NA TRBJ2-5 NA TRBV19
TGTGCCAGTAGTAAGGGGCCTACCCCCTACGAGCAGTACTTC CASSKGPTPYEQYF NA TRBJ2-7 NA TRBV19
TGTGCCAGCGGATACAGGGTTGGCAAAAACATTCAGTACTTC CASGYRVGKNIQYF NA TRBJ2-4 NA TRBV7-2
TGTGCCAGCTCACCACCGGGGGGGAACATTCAGTACTTC CASSPPGGNIQYF NA TRBJ2-4 TRBD2 TRBV18
TGTGCCAGCTCACCATCCCAAGCGGGGACGGGTGAAAAACTGTTTTTT CASSPSQAGTGEKLFF NA TRBJ1-4 NA TRBV18
TGCAGCGTCGCGGGACGCCTGAACACTGAAGCTTTCTTT CSVAGRLNTEAFF NA TRBJ1-1 NA TRBV29-1
TGTGCCAGCAGCTTAAGGCCTAGCGGGACCTACGAGCAGTACTTC CASSLRPSGTYEQYF NA TRBJ2-7 TRBD2 TRBV7-2
TGCAGTGCTAGGCTACTAGAGACCCAGTACTTC CSARLLETQYF NA TRBJ2-5 NA TRBV20-1
TGTGCCATCAGCTCCGGGACAGGGGCGTTCGAGGAGACCCAGTACTTC CAISSGTGAFEETQYF NA TRBJ2-5 TRBD1 TRBV10-3
TGTGCCAGCAGCCCAGGATGGGGGGGAACGGTACAAGAGACCCAGTACTTC CASSPGWGGTVQETQYF NA TRBJ2-5 TRBD2 TRBV9